The next 28 T cell receptor beta chains were all read from a single sample in a study of CD8 T cells in Susac syndrome. RNA amounts of 0.5 to 1 ug underwent reverse transcription with random hexamers. MiXCR was run by TCRdb on the immunoSEQ multiplex PCR reads, yielding one entry per CDR3 protein. The sample holds 150,000 or so distinct CDR3 sequences, around 94% seen once. Material for sequencing was CD4+ T cells from PBMCs. The origin of the receptors is a human donor in good health.

The J gene is TRBJ1-1, the V gene TRBV30; a possible D gene is TRBD1 (6 bases). V gave up 2 bases and J gave up 1 base, with 8 bases separating them. From germline, CDR1 is GTSNPN and CDR2 SVGIG (reference sequence). This CDR3 has 13 residues. The CDR3 reads CAWSRQANTEAFF. CDR3 bases: TGTGCCTGGAGTAGACAGGCGAACACTGAAGCTTTCTTT.

The chain is built from TRBV9 and TRBJ1-2, with D perhaps matching TRBD1 (6 bases). V was cut by 0 bases and J by 8 bases, with 11 bases left in between. Per germline, CDR1 SGDLS and CDR2 YYNGEE. The CDR3 consists of 13 residues. The CDR3 nucleotides read TGTGCCAGCAGCGTAGGAGCAGGGGACGGCTACACCTTC. Translation gives CASSVGAGDGYTF.

The chain is built from TRBV12-3 or TRBV12-4 and TRBJ1-2, with TRBD1 identical over 7 bases. This CDR3 contains 15 residues. Germline trimming cut 3 bases from V and 4 bases from J; bases unmatched to any gene: 8. The DNA for the CDR3 is TGTGCCAGCAGTTTGCCCAGGGGGGTTTCCTATGGCTACACCTTC. Its protein product is CASSLPRGVSYGYTF.

V and J are TRBV6-5 and TRBJ1-2; TRBD1 matches at 7 bases. Per the germline V gene, CDR1 is MNHEY and CDR2 is SVGAGI. The CDR3 covers 12 residues. V dropped 5 bases and J dropped 8; count of bases not matched to a gene: 5. As DNA, the CDR3 is TGTGCCAGCAGTGACAGGGTCTTAGGCTACACCTTC. This gives the protein CASSDRVLGYTF.

The genes are TRBV27 and TRBJ2-1; 10 nucleotides align to TRBD2. The V gene end was trimmed by 5 bases and the J gene end by 4 bases; junction bases not matched to a gene: 5. The CDR3 loop spans 15 amino acids. The germline gives CDR1 MNHEY, CDR2 SMNVEV (reference sequence). This CDR3 reads CASSSGGAGYNEQFF. CDR3 nucleotides: TGTGCCAGCAGTAGCGGGGGGGCCGGTTACAATGAGCAGTTCTTC.

J is TRBJ1-1 and V is TRBV7-2, with TRBD1 matching 7 bases. Germline lookup yields CDR1 SGHTA and CDR2 FQGNSA. With 3 bases clipped from V and 2 bases from J, the junction kept 6 bases outside the gene matches. The CDR3 has 15 amino acids. Written as DNA, the CDR3 is TGTGCCAGCAGCTTCTCGACAGGGCTCAACACTGAAGCTTTCTTT. Its translation: CASSFSTGLNTEAFF.

The chain uses TRBV28 and TRBJ2-6, with D possibly matching TRBD1 (6 bases). Germline lookup yields CDR1 MDHEN and CDR2 SYDVKM. This CDR3 comprises 16 residues. Trimming took off 4 bases at V and 0 bases at J, with 10 bases between the two ends. As DNA, the CDR3 is TGTGCCAGCAGTTCTACCAGGGGCTCTGGGGCCAACGTCCTGACTTTC. This codes for CASSSTRGSGANVLTF.

This sequence joins TRBV7-2 and TRBJ2-7; D is uncertain. Germline lookup yields CDR1 SGHTA and CDR2 FQGNSA. This CDR3 is built from 17 residues. The ends were cut back, 3 bases at V and 3 bases at J, with 21 bases in the middle. The CDR3: CASSLGGAPDGFYEQYF. CDR3 nucleotide sequence: TGTGCCAGCAGCTTGGGTGGTGCACCGGACGGATTCTACGAGCAGTACTTC. Looking up the rest from reference TRBV7-2 and TRBJ2-7 gives the full variable domain: GAGVSQSPSNKVTEKGKDVELRCDPISGHTALYWYRQSLGQGLEFLIYFQGNSAPDKSGLPSDRFSAERTGGSVSTLTIQRTQQEDSAVYLCASSLGGAPDGFYEQYFGPGTRLTVT.

The V and J genes are TRBV5-6 and TRBJ2-3; D remains unclear. V shed 1 base and J shed 6 bases, with 12 bases lying between them. CDR1 SGHDT and CDR2 YYEEEE come from the germline V gene. The CDR3 length is 14 residues. This CDR3 is CASSLLSPQDTQYF. DNA of the CDR3: TGTGCCAGCAGCTTGTTGTCCCCCCAGGATACGCAGTATTTT. The variable domain in full, completed from reference TRBV5-6 and TRBJ2-3, reads DAGVTQSPTHLIKTRGQQVTLRCSPKSGHDTVSWYQQALGQGPQFIFQYYEEEERQRGNFPDRFSGHQFPNYSSELNVNALLLGDSALYLCASSLLSPQDTQYFGPGTRLTVL.

This chain connects TRBV4-3 to TRBJ1-1, with unresolved D. Germline CDR1 LGHNA, CDR2 YSLEER. V shed 4 bases and J shed 7 bases, with 13 bases lying between them. This CDR3 is 13 amino acids long. The CDR3 region has the DNA TGCGCCAGCAGCCCCGGAACCTGGATTGAAGCTTTCTTT. It codes for CASSPGTWIEAFF.

The rearrangement joins TRBV21-1 to TRBJ1-1. TRBV21-1 is assigned pseudogene status. The CDR3 runs 14 residues. In nucleotides, the CDR3 is TGTGCCAGCAGCGTAGGAAGAGGGAGGATAGAAGCTTTCTTT. Its translation is CASSVGRGRIEAFF.

The chain links TRBV5-1 to TRBJ2-5; TRBD2 aligns across 9 bases. Germline CDR1 SGHRS, CDR2 YFSETQ. The CDR3 loop spans 16 amino acids. With 3 bases clipped from V and 2 bases from J, the junction kept 8 bases outside the gene matches. The DNA for the CDR3 is TGCGCCAGCAGCTCCGCCCTGGCGGGGGGGCAAGAGACCCAGTACTTC. It encodes CASSSALAGGQETQYF.

This sequence joins TRBV29-1 and TRBJ2-1; 8 nucleotides line up with TRBD2. Losses at the gene ends were 0 bases for V and 3 bases for J; bases not matched to a gene: 4. This CDR3 is 15 amino acids long. Germline values: CDR1 SQVTM, CDR2 ANQGSEA. The CDR3 DNA reads as TGCAGCGTTGAAGATACGGGGGGGTTCTACAATGAGCAGTTCTTC. It translates to CSVEDTGGFYNEQFF.

V is TRBV20-1 and J is TRBJ2-5, with D maybe TRBD2 (5 bases). Trimming left V 1 base short and J 5 bases short, with 8 bases between. This CDR3 contains 12 residues. Germline CDR1 reads DFQATT; CDR2 reads SNEGSKA (reference sequence). This CDR3 reads CSARVTGETQYF. The CDR3 bases are TGCAGTGCTAGAGTGACGGGGGAGACCCAGTACTTC.

The chain has TRBV5-1 and TRBJ2-3; TRBD1 might be the D (6 bases). V was clipped by 4 bases and J by 4 bases, with 10 bases between them. The CDR3 totals 13 residues. Germline CDR1 and CDR2: SGHRS and YFSETQ. The CDR3 DNA is TGCGCCAGCAGCCCGGGACACTCAGATACGCAGTATTTT. Translated: CASSPGHSDTQYF.

This clonotype was observed once. J is TRBJ2-7 and V is TRBV12-3 or TRBV12-4; no firm D call. This CDR3 spans 12 amino acids. With 3 bases removed from V and 3 bases from J, the gap between germline ends came to 6 bases. The chain's CDR3 is CASSFYVYEQYF. The CDR3 bases are TGTGCCAGCAGTTTCTACGTCTACGAGCAGTACTTC.

This chain joins TRBV30 and TRBJ1-1; no definite D call. V was cut by 2 bases and J by 11 bases, with 15 bases left in between. The CDR3 has 12 amino acids. Germline V gives CDR1 GTSNPN, CDR2 SVGIG (reference sequence). CDR3 DNA: TGTGCCTGGAGTCCTCCCGGAGGGAGGGCTTTCTTT. As protein: CAWSPPGGRAFF.

The V gene is TRBV29-1, the J gene TRBJ1-2; 7 bases agree with TRBD1. This CDR3 comprises 15 residues. Trimming took 1 base from V and 8 from J; bases not matched to a gene: 13. Germline CDR1 SQVTM, CDR2 ANQGSEA. The CDR3 sequence is CSVEGQGGVVYGYTF. CDR3 nucleotide sequence: TGCAGCGTTGAAGGACAGGGAGGGGTGGTATACGGCTACACCTTC.

The chain couples TRBV2 to TRBJ2-7, with D tentatively TRBD2 (6 bases). V lost 6 bases and J lost 11, with 14 bases in between. CDR1 is SNHLY, CDR2 FYNNEI, per germline. This CDR3 has 11 amino acids. CDR3 bases: TGTGCCAGCAGCGATCGGGAGTATAAGTACTTC. Its protein is CASSDREYKYF. The variable domain in full, completed from reference TRBV2 and TRBJ2-7, reads EPEVTQTPSHQVTQMGQEVILRCVPISNHLYFYWYRQILGQKVEFLVSFYNNEISEKSEIFDDQFSVERPDGSNFTLKIRSTKLEDSAMYFCASSDREYKYFGPGTRLTVT.

The chain carries TRBV3-1 and TRBJ2-7; D gene ambiguous. CDR3 length equals 14 residues. V was trimmed by 1 base and J by 7 bases, leaving 14 bases between them. In germline, CDR1 is LGHDT, CDR2 YNNKEL (reference sequence). The chain's CDR3 is CASSQGSSGSEQYF. The CDR3 coding sequence is TGTGCCAGCAGCCAAGGGTCCTCCGGGTCAGAGCAGTACTTC.

The chain combines TRBV11-2 with TRBJ2-1, with 9 nucleotides matching TRBD1. With V trimmed by 3 bases and J by 2 bases, 5 bases remained unmatched. The CDR3 has 16 residues. The germline V gene has CDR1 SGHAT and CDR2 FQNNGV. CDR3 amino acids: CASSFYRDRAYNEQFF. The CDR3 DNA reads TGTGCCAGCAGCTTTTACCGGGACAGGGCCTACAATGAGCAGTTCTTC.

This sequence joins TRBV28 and TRBJ1-2; D perhaps matches TRBD1 (6 bases). Germline-derived CDR1 and CDR2 are MDHEN and SYDVKM. V gave up 3 bases and J gave up 8 bases, with 16 bases separating them. CDR3 length: 14 residues. The CDR3 coding sequence is TGTGCCAGCAGTTTCGGACAGCGGATGCGGGGCTACACCTTC. The encoded protein is CASSFGQRMRGYTF.

This chain connects TRBV30 to TRBJ2-7; 8 nucleotides align to TRBD2. The ends lost 0 bases at V and 2 bases at J; junction bases unmatched: 3. The germline V gene has CDR1 GTSNPN and CDR2 SVGIG (reference sequence). The CDR3 has 14 residues. The CDR3 spells CAWSVTSGPYEQYF. CDR3 bases: TGTGCCTGGAGTGTAACTAGCGGACCCTACGAGCAGTACTTC.

This chain uses TRBV12-3 or TRBV12-4 with TRBJ2-7, with D possibly being TRBD1 (5 bases). This CDR3 spans 13 amino acids. Trimming stripped 3 bases from V and 6 bases from J, with 12 bases between. The CDR3 region is CASSFPPGPEQYF. CDR3 DNA: TGTGCCAGCAGTTTCCCCCCAGGGCCCGAGCAGTACTTC.

The rearrangement links TRBV28 to TRBJ2-3, with unresolved D. Germline lookup yields CDR1 MDHEN and CDR2 SYDVKM. There are 14 residues in the CDR3. V shed 10 bases and J shed 2 bases, with 16 bases lying between them. Written as DNA, the CDR3 is TGTGCCATCTCCGAGCGCCAATACACAGATACGCAGTATTTT. It specifies CAISERQYTDTQYF. Supplemented by reference TRBV28 and TRBJ2-3, the full variable domain reads DVKVTQSSRYLVKRTGEKVFLECVQDMDHENMFWYRQDPGLGLRLIYFSYDVKMKEKGDIPEGYSVSREKKERFSLILESASTNQTSMYLCAISERQYTDTQYFGPGTRLTVL.

The chain combines TRBV29-1 with TRBJ2-5, with a tentative D call TRBD1 (6 bases). The V gene lost 3 bases and the J gene lost 1 base, with 6 bases spanning the gap. This CDR3 region has 12 residues. Germline loops: CDR1 SQVTM, CDR2 ANQGSEA. The CDR3 DNA is TGCAGCGTTGACAGGGGCCAAGAGACCCAGTACTTC. Encoded protein: CSVDRGQETQYF.

The chain links TRBV4-3 to TRBJ2-5; maybe TRBD1 (6 bases). V was trimmed by 4 bases and J by 5 bases, leaving 14 bases between them. The CDR3 extends over 14 amino acids. Per germline, CDR1 LGHNA and CDR2 YSLEER. CDR3 sequence: CASSPGTSAETQYF. The DNA of the CDR3 is TGCGCCAGCAGCCCGGGGACATCTGCGGAGACCCAGTACTTC.

The rearrangement joins TRBV4-3 to TRBJ2-7; 9 bases agree with TRBD1. Germline lookup yields CDR1 LGHNA and CDR2 YSLEER. The CDR3 runs to 15 residues. The V segment lost 0 bases and the J segment 3 bases; nucleotides outside the gene matches: 3. CDR3 DNA: TGCGCCAGCAGCCAAGAAGGGACAGGGCTCTACGAGCAGTACTTC. This encodes CASSQEGTGLYEQYF.